These 7 T cell receptor beta chains share one sample of origin, sequenced in a study of blood T cell repertoires in COVID-19. Here immunoSEQ multiplex PCR was the method, and the copy in TCRdb shows in-frame clones only, minus some. This sample carries fewer than 250,000 clones, approximately 80% of them seen once, and the ten largest clones take roughly 10%. Material: peripheral blood. The receptors derive from a woman of 80 years or more with COVID-19, enrolled during active disease.

The chain couples TRBV14 to TRBJ1-6; no firm D call. The CDR3 totals 13 residues. The V gene's germline CDR1 is SGHDN and CDR2 FVKESK. V dropped 4 bases and J dropped 9 bases, with 10 bases sitting between them. The DNA for the CDR3 is TGTGCCAGCAGCCCCTCCGAGATTTCACCCCTCCACTTT. The encoded protein is CASSPSEISPLHF.

The CDR3 bases are TGCGCCAGCAGCGTTCTGCGGGGCACCGGGGAGCTGTTTTTT. It translates to CASSVLRGTGELFF. The chain carries TRBV5-1 and TRBJ2-2; D perhaps matches TRBD2 (6 bases). The V end lost 4 bases, the J end lost 4 bases, and 11 bases lay between the germline ends. CDR3 length: 14 residues. The germline V gene has CDR1 SGHRS and CDR2 YFSETQ.

The chain carries TRBV6-6 and TRBJ1-2, with D perhaps TRBD1 (6 bases). Deletions cut 0 bases from V and 4 bases from J, with 15 bases between. This CDR3 region has 16 residues. Germline V gene data show CDR1 as MNHNY and CDR2 as SVGAGI (reference sequence). CDR3 nucleotide sequence: TGTGCCAGCAGTTACTCGAAGCCAGGACAGAGCTATGGCTACACCTTC. Protein sequence: CASSYSKPGQSYGYTF.

The CDR3 DNA reads as TGTGCCAGCAGCTTGGAAGCAGGGGGTGGCAGTCAGCCCCAGCATTTT. Translation gives CASSLEAGGGSQPQHF. The gene calls are TRBV5-5 and TRBJ1-5, with 7 bases that match TRBD1. Germline CDR1 and CDR2: SGHKS and YYEKEE (reference sequence). The CDR3 has 16 residues. The V and J ends lost 0 bases and 6 bases, in that order; junction bases with no gene match: 9.

The chain links TRBV28 to TRBJ2-7, with a tentative D call TRBD1 (6 bases). The CDR3 covers 14 residues. Germline V gene sequence: CDR1 MDHEN, CDR2 SYDVKM. V gave up 7 bases and J gave up 3 bases, with 16 bases separating them. The CDR3 loop is CASKGEQVLYEQYF. CDR3 bases: TGTGCCAGCAAGGGGGAACAGGTCCTCTACGAGCAGTACTTC.

The chain has TRBV5-4 and TRBJ1-2; D unresolved. V was pared by 0 bases and J by 5 bases, with 11 bases between. Germline V gives CDR1 SGHNT, CDR2 YYREEE (reference sequence). The CDR3 spans 14 residues. CDR3: CASSLGTYSYGYTF. The CDR3 nucleotides read TGTGCCAGCAGCTTGGGGACTTATTCTTATGGCTACACCTTC.

This clone was detected only a few times. V is TRBV6-5 and J is TRBJ2-3; 7 nucleotides align to TRBD2. The CDR3 length is 14 residues. V was pared by 11 bases and J by 0 bases, with 8 bases of the junction left unmatched. Germline assignment: CDR1 MNHEY and CDR2 SVGAGI. CDR3 bases: TGTGCCGGATGGTCGGGGGGTAGCACAGATACGCAGTATTTT. It translates to CAGWSGGSTDTQYF.